This TCR beta chain was captured by sequencing in a study of neurological immune-mediated disorders. Unsorted libraries were prepared from 2 million PBMCs held at -80 C. MiXCR was run by TCRdb on the 5' RACE reads, yielding one entry per CDR3 protein. Among roughly 32,000 distinct CDR3 sequences, about 15% were seen once, and the ten largest hold around 25%. Between the trimmed V and J ends, which lost 0 bases and 4 bases, there was a span of 13 bases. The CDR3 length is 15 residues. The V gene's germline CDR1 is DFQATT and CDR2 SNEGSKA (reference sequence). This clonotype was counted many times. The chain combines TRBV20-1 with TRBJ1-5, with D uncertain. The sequenced sample consisted of PBMCs. The sequence was obtained from a man in his 70s in good health. Here the CDR3 reads CSARDLDGGNQPQHF. CDR3 DNA sequence: TGCAGTGCTAGAGATCTAGACGGCGGGAATCAGCCCCAGCATTTT.